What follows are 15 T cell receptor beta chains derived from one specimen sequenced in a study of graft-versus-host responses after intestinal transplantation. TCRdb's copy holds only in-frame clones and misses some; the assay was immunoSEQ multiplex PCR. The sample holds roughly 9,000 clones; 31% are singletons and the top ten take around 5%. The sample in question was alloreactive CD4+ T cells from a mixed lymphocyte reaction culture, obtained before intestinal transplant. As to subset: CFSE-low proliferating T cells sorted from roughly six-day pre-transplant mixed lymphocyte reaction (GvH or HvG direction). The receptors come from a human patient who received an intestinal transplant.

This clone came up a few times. The CDR3 loop is CAGGGSSTEAFF. Here the CDR3 DNA reads TGTGCAGGAGGGGGCTCGAGCACTGAAGCTTTCTTT. The gene calls are TRBV18 and TRBJ1-1, with TRBD1 matching over 7 bases. CDR3 length: 12 amino acids. Germline CDR1 reads KGHSH; CDR2 reads LQKENI.

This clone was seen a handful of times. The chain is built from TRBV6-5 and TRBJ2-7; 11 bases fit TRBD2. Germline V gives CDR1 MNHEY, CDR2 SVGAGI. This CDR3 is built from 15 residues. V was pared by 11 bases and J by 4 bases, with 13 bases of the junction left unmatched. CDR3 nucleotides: TGTGCCGGGACCTGTAGCGGGAGGGCCAAATACGAGCAGTACTTC. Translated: CAGTCSGRAKYEQYF.

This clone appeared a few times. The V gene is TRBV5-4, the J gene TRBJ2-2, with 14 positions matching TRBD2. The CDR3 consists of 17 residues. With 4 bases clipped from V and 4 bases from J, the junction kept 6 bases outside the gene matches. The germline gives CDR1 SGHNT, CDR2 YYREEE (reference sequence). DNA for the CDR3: TGTGCCAGCAGCGGGGGACTAGCGGGGGCCGGCACCGGGGAGCTGTTTTTT. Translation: CASSGGLAGAGTGELFF.

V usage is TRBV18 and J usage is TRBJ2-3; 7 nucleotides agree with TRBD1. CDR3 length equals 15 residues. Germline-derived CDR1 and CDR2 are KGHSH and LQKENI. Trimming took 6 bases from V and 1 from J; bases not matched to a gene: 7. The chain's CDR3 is CASSEQGFGTDTQYF. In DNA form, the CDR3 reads TGTGCCAGCTCTGAACAGGGGTTCGGCACAGATACGCAGTATTTT.

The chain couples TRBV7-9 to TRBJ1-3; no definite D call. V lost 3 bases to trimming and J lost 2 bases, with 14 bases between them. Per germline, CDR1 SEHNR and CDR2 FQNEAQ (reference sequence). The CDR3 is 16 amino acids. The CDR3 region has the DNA TGTGCCAGCAGCTTTTTAATCTCGGGGACTGGAAACACCATATATTTT. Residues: CASSFLISGTGNTIYF.

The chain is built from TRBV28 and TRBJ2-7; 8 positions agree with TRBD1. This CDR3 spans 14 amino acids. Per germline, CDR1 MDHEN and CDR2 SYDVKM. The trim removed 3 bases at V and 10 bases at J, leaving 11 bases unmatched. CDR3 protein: CASSLTGVNLFQYF. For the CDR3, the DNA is TGTGCCAGCAGTTTGACAGGGGTGAATCTATTTCAGTACTTC.

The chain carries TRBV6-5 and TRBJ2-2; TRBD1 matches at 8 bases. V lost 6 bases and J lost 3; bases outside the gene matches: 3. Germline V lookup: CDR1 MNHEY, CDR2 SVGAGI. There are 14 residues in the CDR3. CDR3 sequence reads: CASRNRGDTGELFF. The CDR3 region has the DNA TGTGCCAGCAGGAACAGGGGGGACACCGGGGAGCTGTTTTTT.

DNA of the CDR3: TGTGCCAGCAGCTCGGGACAATCCAATGAGCAGTTCTTC. Translated, it gives CASSSGQSNEQFF. J is TRBJ2-1 and V is TRBV6-5, with D perhaps matching TRBD1 (6 bases). The germline gives CDR1 MNHEY, CDR2 SVGAGI. Deletions cut 6 bases from V and 6 bases from J, with 12 bases between. The CDR3 runs 13 residues.

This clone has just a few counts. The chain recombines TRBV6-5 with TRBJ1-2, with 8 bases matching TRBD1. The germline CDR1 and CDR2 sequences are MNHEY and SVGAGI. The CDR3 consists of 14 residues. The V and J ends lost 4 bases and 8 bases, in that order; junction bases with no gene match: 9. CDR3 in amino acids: CASSFTTGAGGYTF. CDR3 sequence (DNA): TGTGCCAGCAGTTTTACGACAGGGGCAGGAGGCTACACCTTC.

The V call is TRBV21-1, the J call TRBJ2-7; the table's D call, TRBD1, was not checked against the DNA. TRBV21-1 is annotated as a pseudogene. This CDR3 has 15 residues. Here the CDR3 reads CASSNRDRDSYEQYF. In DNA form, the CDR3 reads TGTGCCAGCAGCAACCGTGACAGGGATTCGTACGAGCAGTACTTC.

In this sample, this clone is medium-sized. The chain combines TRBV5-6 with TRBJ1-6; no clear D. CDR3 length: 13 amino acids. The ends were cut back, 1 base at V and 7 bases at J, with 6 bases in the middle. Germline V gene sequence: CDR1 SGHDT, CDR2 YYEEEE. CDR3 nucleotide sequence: TGTGCCAGCAGCTTGCCTGTGAATTCACCCCTCCACTTT. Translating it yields CASSLPVNSPLHF.

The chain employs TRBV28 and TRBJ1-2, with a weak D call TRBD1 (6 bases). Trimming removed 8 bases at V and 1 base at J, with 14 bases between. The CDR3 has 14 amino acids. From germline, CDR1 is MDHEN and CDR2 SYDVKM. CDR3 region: CASLGWGRNYGYTF. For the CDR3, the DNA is TGTGCCAGCCTTGGCTGGGGGCGTAACTATGGCTACACCTTC.

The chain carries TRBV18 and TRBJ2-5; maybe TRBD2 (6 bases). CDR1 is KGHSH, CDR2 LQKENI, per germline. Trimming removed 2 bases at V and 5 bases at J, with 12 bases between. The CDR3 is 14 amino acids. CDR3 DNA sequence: TGTGCCAGCTCACCATTGGAGGGAATGGAGACCCAGTACTTC. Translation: CASSPLEGMETQYF.

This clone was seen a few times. CDR3 DNA: TGTGCCAGCAGCTTCGGGGGAGAGACCCAGTACTTC. Its translation: CASSFGGETQYF. The chain couples TRBV5-5 to TRBJ2-5; the D gene is possibly TRBD2 (6 bases). V lost 2 bases, J lost 4 bases, and 6 bases lay in between. Germline CDR1 reads SGHKS; CDR2 reads YYEKEE (reference sequence). This CDR3 spans 12 amino acids.

The CDR3 loop is CASSFWGGSGTDTQYF. For the CDR3, the DNA is TGTGCCAGCAGCTTTTGGGGCGGGAGCGGCACAGATACGCAGTATTTT. The chain carries TRBV5-6 and TRBJ2-3, with TRBD2 matching 7 bases. Germline lookup yields CDR1 SGHDT and CDR2 YYEEEE. CDR3 length: 16 residues. With V trimmed by 2 bases and J by 1 base, 7 bases remained unmatched.